Following are 13 T cell receptor beta chains from one sample sequenced in a study of beta chain features in type 1 diabetes. Investigators reverse transcribed all isolated RNA, so they sequenced expressed TCRB transcripts. Some clones are missing from TCRdb's copy, which holds only in-frame ones; the method was immunoSEQ multiplex PCR. This sample has approximately 110,000 clones, with almost 40% found just once. Sequences were obtained from stem cell memory CD4+ T cells from blood. These receptors all come from a woman under 30 in good health.

The CDR3 DNA follows: TGTGCCAGCAGCTTAAGCCTAGCGCACGGAGATACGCAGTATTTT. Translation: CASSLSLAHGDTQYF. V and J are TRBV7-3 and TRBJ2-3, with D perhaps TRBD2 (6 bases). V gave up 1 base and J gave up 5 bases, with 13 bases separating them. Germline CDR1 is SGHTA and CDR2 is FQGTGA. The CDR3 covers 15 residues.

This rearrangement joins TRBV2 to TRBJ2-2; a weak D match, TRBD1 (6 bases). The germline V gene encodes CDR1 SNHLY and CDR2 FYNNEI. The CDR3 is made up of 15 amino acids. The V end lost 6 bases, the J end lost 1 base, and 12 bases lay between the germline ends. The CDR3 DNA sequence: TGTGCCAGCAGGCAGGGGTTAGTGAACACCGGGGAGCTGTTTTTT. Its translation: CASRQGLVNTGELFF.

The CDR3 bases are TGTGCCAGCAGCTTGACAGGGGGCACAGATACGCAGTATTTT. Protein product: CASSLTGGTDTQYF. V usage is TRBV7-6 and J usage is TRBJ2-3; 8 bases match TRBD1. CDR1 and CDR2 (germline): SGHVS, FNYEAQ. V trimming: 3 bases; J trimming: 1 base; junction bases outside the gene matches: 0. The CDR3 consists of 14 residues. The variable domain in full, completed from reference TRBV7-6 and TRBJ2-3, reads GAGVSQSPRYKVTKRGQDVALRCDPISGHVSLYWYRQALGQGPEFLTYFNYEAQQDKSGLPNDRFSAERPEGSISTLTIQRTEQRDSAMYRCASSLTGGTDTQYFGPGTRLTVL.

The J gene is TRBJ1-1, the V gene TRBV2, with 8 positions matching TRBD1. The CDR3 length is 12 residues. Germline CDR1 SNHLY, CDR2 FYNNEI. With V trimmed by 4 bases and J by 11 bases, 6 bases remained unmatched. The CDR3 sequence: CASSAIDRGAFF. CDR3 nucleotides: TGTGCCAGCAGTGCCATAGACAGGGGTGCTTTCTTT.

V gene TRBV28 combines with J gene TRBJ2-3; 14 bases agree with TRBD2. The CDR3 length is 19 residues. The junction had 15 bases not matched to a gene; V was cut back by 5 bases and J by 5 bases. The V gene's germline CDR1 is MDHEN and CDR2 SYDVKM. CDR3 protein: CASSLGLILGLAGVDTQYF. CDR3 DNA: TGTGCCAGCAGTCTTGGACTTATACTGGGACTAGCGGGAGTAGATACGCAGTATTTT.

V usage is TRBV4-2 and J usage is TRBJ1-4; D remains ambiguous. The CDR3 consists of 16 residues. Trimming took 1 base from V and 0 from J, leaving 9 bases between them. The germline CDR1 and CDR2 sequences are LGHNA and YNFKEQ. CDR3 nucleotides: TGTGCCAGCAGCCAAGGCCCTACAGCAACTAATGAAAAACTGTTTTTT. Translated: CASSQGPTATNEKLFF.

V gene TRBV9 combines with J gene TRBJ2-6, with D tentatively TRBD1 (5 bases). V shed 3 bases and J shed 0 bases, with 10 bases lying between them. Germline loops: CDR1 SGDLS, CDR2 YYNGEE. This CDR3 is built from 16 residues. This CDR3 reads CASSARQSSGANVLTF. The CDR3 nucleotides are TGTGCCAGCAGCGCCCGACAGAGCTCTGGGGCCAACGTCCTGACTTTC.

The chain has TRBV7-2 and TRBJ2-5; D is possibly TRBD2 (6 bases). Germline lookup yields CDR1 SGHTA and CDR2 FQGNSA. The ends were cut back, 7 bases at V and 1 base at J, with 13 bases in the middle. The CDR3 has 14 residues. CDR3 protein: CASTSTRAQETQYF. Here the CDR3 DNA reads TGTGCCAGCACATCGACTAGGGCCCAAGAGACCCAGTACTTC.

The J gene is TRBJ2-1, the V gene TRBV7-9; D not certain. V lost 3 bases and J lost 10, with 10 bases in between. Germline CDR1 and CDR2: SEHNR and FQNEAQ (reference sequence). The length of the CDR3 is 12 residues. Written as DNA, the CDR3 is TGTGCCAGCAGCTTCCGGGTAGTGGAGCAGTTCTTC. Its protein is CASSFRVVEQFF.

The table lists this clone with a few counts. The V gene is TRBV29-1, the J gene TRBJ2-2; 7 nucleotides agree with TRBD1. V lost 0 bases and J lost 0; bases outside the gene matches: 4. The CDR3 totals 16 residues. Germline CDR1 and CDR2: SQVTM and ANQGSEA. CDR3 sequence (DNA): TGCAGCGTTGAAGATCTGGACAGGACGAACACCGGGGAGCTGTTTTTT. This encodes CSVEDLDRTNTGELFF.

The chain links TRBV21-1 to TRBJ2-7; the table's TRBD1 call for D was not verified on the DNA. TRBV21-1 is a known pseudogene. The CDR3 is 16 amino acids. The CDR3 DNA sequence: TGTGCCAGCAGCCCCCGACCGCAGACACTTTCCTACGAGCAGTACTTC. This translates into CASSPRPQTLSYEQYF.

V and J are TRBV9 and TRBJ1-1; a weak D match, TRBD1 (5 bases). The CDR3 consists of 13 residues. The germline V gene encodes CDR1 SGDLS and CDR2 YYNGEE. The V end was cut by 0 bases, the J end by 7 bases, with 10 bases between. This CDR3 is CASSVGTRDEAFF. CDR3 nucleotide sequence: TGTGCCAGCAGCGTAGGGACAAGAGATGAAGCTTTCTTT.

V is TRBV27 and J is TRBJ2-7, with 7 bases matching TRBD1. With 4 bases clipped from V and 2 bases from J, the junction kept 8 bases outside the gene matches. The CDR3 has 15 residues. Germline values: CDR1 MNHEY, CDR2 SMNVEV (reference sequence). CDR3 protein: CASSSSGTDPYEQYF. The CDR3 DNA reads as TGTGCCAGCAGTTCGTCCGGGACAGACCCCTACGAGCAGTACTTC.